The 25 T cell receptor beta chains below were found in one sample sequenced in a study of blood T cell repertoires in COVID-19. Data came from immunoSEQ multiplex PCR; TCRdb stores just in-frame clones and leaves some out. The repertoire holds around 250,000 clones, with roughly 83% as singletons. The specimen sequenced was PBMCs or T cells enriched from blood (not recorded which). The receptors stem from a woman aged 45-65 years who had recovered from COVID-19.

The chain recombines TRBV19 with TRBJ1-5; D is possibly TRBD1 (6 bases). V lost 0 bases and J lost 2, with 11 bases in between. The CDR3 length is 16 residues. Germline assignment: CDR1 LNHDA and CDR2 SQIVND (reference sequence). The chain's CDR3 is CASSIDARGGNQPQHF. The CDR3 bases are TGTGCCAGTAGTATAGATGCCAGGGGTGGCAATCAGCCCCAGCATTTT. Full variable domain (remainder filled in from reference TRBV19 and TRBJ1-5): DGGITQSPKYLFRKEGQNVTLSCEQNLNHDAMYWYRQDPGQGLRLIYYSQIVNDFQKGDIAEGYSVSREKKESFPLTVTSAQKNPTAFYLCASSIDARGGNQPQHFGDGTRLSIL.

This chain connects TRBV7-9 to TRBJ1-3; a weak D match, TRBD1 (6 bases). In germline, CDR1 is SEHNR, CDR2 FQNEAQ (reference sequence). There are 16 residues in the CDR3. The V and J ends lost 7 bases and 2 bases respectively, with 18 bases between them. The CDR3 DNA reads TGTGCCAGCAAACACCTGGACAGCCCAACTGGAAACACCATATATTTT. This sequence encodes CASKHLDSPTGNTIYF.

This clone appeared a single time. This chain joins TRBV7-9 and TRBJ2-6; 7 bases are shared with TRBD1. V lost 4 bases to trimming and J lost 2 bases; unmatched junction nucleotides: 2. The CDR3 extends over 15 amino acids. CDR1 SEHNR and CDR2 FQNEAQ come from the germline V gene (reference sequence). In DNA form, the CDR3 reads TGTGCCAGCAGCTCACAGGGGACTGGGGCCAACGTCCTGACTTTC. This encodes CASSSQGTGANVLTF. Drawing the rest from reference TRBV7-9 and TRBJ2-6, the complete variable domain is DTGVSQNPRHKITKRGQNVTFRCDPISEHNRLYWYRQTLGQGPEFLTYFQNEAQLEKSRLLSDRFSAERPKGSFSTLEIQRTEQGDSAMYLCASSSQGTGANVLTFGAGSRLTVL.

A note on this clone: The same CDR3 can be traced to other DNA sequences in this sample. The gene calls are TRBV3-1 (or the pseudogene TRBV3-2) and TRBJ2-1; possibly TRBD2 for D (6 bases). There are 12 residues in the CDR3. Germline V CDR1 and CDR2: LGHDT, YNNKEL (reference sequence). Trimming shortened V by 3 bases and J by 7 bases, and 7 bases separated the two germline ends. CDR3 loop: CASSQGGNEQFF. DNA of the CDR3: TGTGCCAGCAGCCAGGGGGGAAATGAGCAGTTCTTC.

The CDR3 sequence is CASGRQGTNTEAFF. As DNA, the CDR3 is TGTGCCAGCGGGCGACAGGGGACGAACACTGAAGCTTTCTTT. This chain connects TRBV7-2 to TRBJ1-1, with 8 bases aligning to TRBD1. V shed 8 bases and J 1 base; nucleotides not matched to a gene: 6. This CDR3 is built from 14 residues. Germline loops: CDR1 SGHTA, CDR2 FQGNSA.

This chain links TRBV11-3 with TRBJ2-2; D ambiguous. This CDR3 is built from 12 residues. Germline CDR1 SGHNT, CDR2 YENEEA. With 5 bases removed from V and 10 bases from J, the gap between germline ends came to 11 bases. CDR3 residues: CASSPMREELFF. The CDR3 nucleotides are TGTGCCAGCAGCCCCATGCGAGAGGAGCTGTTTTTT.

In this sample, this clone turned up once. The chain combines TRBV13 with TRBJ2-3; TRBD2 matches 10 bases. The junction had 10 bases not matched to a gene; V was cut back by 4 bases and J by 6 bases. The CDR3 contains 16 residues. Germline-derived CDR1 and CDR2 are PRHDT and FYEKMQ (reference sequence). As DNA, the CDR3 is TGTGCCAGCAGCTCCGCCCTAGCGGGAGTCCCGGATACGCAGTATTTT. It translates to CASSSALAGVPDTQYF. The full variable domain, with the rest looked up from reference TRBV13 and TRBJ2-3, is AAGVIQSPRHLIKEKRETATLKCYPIPRHDTVYWYQQGPGQDPQFLISFYEKMQSDKGSIPDRFSAQQFSDYHSELNMSSLELGDSALYFCASSSALAGVPDTQYFGPGTRLTVL.

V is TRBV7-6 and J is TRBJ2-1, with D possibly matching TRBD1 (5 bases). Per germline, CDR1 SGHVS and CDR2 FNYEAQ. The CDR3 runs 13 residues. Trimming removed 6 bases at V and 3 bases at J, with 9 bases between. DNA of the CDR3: TGTGCCAGCAGGGACACAAACTACAATGAGCAGTTCTTC. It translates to CASRDTNYNEQFF.

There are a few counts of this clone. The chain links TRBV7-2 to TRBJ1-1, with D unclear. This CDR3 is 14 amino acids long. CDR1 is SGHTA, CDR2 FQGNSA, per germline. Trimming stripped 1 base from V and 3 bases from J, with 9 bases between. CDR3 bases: TGTGCCAGCAGCTTAGGAGGCGGCTACACTGAAGCTTTCTTT. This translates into CASSLGGGYTEAFF.

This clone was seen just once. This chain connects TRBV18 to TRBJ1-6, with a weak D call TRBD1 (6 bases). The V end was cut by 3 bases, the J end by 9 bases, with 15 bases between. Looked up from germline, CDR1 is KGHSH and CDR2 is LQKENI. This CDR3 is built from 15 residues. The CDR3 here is CASSPARGAGSPLHF. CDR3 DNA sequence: TGTGCCAGCTCACCGGCGCGGGGGGCCGGTTCACCCCTCCACTTT.

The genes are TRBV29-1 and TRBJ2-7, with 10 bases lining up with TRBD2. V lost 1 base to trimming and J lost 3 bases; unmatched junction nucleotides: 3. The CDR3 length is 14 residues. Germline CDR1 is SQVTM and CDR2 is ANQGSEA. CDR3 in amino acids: CSVEASGGLYEQYF. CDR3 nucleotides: TGCAGCGTTGAAGCTAGCGGGGGCCTCTACGAGCAGTACTTC.

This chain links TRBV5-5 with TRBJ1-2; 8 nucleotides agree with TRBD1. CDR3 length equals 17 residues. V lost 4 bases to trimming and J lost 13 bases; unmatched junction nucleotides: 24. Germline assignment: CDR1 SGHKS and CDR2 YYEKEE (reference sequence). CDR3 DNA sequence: TGTGCCAGCAGCCAACGACCGCTAAGCGGACAGGGCTTGGCTGCCACCTTC. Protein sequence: CASSQRPLSGQGLAATF.

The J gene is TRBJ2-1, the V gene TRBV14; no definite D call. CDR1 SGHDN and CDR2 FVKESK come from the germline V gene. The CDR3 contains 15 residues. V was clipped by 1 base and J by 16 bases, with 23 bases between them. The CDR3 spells CASSQVPGRTQFLFF. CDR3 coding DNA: TGTGCCAGCAGCCAAGTTCCAGGCCGCACCCAATTCCTATTCTTC. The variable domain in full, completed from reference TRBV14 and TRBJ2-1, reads EAGVTQFPSHSVIEKGQTVTLRCDPISGHDNLYWYRRVMGKEIKFLLHFVKESKQDESGMPNNRFLAERTGGTYSTLKVQPAELEDSGVYFCASSQVPGRTQFLFFGPGTRLTVL.

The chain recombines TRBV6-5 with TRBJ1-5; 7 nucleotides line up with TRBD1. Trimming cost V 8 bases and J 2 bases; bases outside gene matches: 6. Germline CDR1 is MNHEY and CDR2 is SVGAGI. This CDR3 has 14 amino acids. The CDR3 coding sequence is TGTGCCAGCTGTACAGGGGCTGGCAATCAGCCCCAGCATTTT. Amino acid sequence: CASCTGAGNQPQHF.

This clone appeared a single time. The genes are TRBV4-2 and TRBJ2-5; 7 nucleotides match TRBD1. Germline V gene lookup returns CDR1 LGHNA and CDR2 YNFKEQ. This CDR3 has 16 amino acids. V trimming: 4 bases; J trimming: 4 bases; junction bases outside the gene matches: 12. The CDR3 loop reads CASSRNMGQSSETQYF. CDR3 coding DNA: TGTGCCAGCAGCCGTAACATGGGACAGTCGTCAGAGACCCAGTACTTC.

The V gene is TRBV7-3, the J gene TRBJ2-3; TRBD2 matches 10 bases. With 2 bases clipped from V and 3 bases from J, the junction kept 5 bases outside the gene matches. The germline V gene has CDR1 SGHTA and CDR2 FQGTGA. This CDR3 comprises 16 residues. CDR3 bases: TGTGCCAGCAGCTTAGGGGCACTAGCGGGGACAGATACGCAGTATTTT. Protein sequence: CASSLGALAGTDTQYF.

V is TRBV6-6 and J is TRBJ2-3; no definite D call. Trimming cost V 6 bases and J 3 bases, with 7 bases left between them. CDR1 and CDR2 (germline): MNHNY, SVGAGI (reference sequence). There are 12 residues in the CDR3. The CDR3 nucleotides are TGTGCCAGCAGGAGCGAGACAGATACGCAGTATTTT. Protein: CASRSETDTQYF.

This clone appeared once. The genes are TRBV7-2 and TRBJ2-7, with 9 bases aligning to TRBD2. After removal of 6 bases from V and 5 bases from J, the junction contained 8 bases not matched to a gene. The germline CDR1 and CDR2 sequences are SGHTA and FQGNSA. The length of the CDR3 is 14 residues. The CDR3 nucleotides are TGTGCCAGCAGTTCAGCTAGCGGGGTCAACGAGCAGTACTTC. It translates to CASSSASGVNEQYF.

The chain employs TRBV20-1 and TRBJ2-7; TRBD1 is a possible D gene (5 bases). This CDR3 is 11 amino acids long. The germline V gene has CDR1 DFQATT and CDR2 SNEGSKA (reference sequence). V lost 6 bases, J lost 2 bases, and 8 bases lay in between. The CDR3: CSARTPYEQYF. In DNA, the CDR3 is TGCAGTGCCAGGACACCCTACGAGCAGTACTTC.

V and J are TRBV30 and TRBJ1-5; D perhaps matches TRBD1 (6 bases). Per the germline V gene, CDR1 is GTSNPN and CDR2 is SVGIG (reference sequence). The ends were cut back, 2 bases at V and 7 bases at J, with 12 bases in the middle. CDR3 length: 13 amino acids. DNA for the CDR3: TGTGCCTGGAGTTCCGGCAGGGGACAGCCCCAGCATTTT. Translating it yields CAWSSGRGQPQHF.

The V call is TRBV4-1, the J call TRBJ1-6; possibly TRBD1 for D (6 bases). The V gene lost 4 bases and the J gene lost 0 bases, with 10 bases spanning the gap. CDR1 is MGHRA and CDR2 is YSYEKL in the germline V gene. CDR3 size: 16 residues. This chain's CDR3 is CASSLGASSYNSPLHF. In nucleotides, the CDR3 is TGCGCCAGCAGCCTGGGGGCCAGCTCCTATAATTCACCCCTCCACTTT.

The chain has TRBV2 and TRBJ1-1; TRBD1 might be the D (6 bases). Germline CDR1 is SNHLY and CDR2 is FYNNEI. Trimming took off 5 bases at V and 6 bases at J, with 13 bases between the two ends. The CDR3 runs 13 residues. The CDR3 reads CASSRDRISEAFF. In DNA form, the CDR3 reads TGTGCCAGCAGTAGAGACAGGATCTCTGAAGCTTTCTTT.

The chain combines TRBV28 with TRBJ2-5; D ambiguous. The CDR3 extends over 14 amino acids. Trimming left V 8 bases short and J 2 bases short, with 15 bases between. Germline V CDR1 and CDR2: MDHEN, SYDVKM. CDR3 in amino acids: CASATWAEQETQYF. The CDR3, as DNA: TGTGCCAGCGCAACGTGGGCAGAACAAGAGACCCAGTACTTC. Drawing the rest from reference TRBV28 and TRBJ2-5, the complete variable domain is DVKVTQSSRYLVKRTGEKVFLECVQDMDHENMFWYRQDPGLGLRLIYFSYDVKMKEKGDIPEGYSVSREKKERFSLILESASTNQTSMYLCASATWAEQETQYFGPGTRLLVL.

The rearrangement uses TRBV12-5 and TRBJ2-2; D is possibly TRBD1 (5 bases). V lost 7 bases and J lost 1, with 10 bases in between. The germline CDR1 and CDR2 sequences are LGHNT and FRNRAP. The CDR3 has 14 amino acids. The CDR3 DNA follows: TGTGCTAGTGCTCCCGACAGGAACACCGGGGAGCTGTTTTTT. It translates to CASAPDRNTGELFF.

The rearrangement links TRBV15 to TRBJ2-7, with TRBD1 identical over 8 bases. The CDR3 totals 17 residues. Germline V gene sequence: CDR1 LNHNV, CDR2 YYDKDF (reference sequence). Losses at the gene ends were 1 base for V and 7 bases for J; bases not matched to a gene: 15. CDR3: CATSRGDRRKWMGEQYF. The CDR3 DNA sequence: TGTGCCACCAGCAGAGGGGACAGGCGCAAGTGGATGGGAGAGCAGTACTTC.